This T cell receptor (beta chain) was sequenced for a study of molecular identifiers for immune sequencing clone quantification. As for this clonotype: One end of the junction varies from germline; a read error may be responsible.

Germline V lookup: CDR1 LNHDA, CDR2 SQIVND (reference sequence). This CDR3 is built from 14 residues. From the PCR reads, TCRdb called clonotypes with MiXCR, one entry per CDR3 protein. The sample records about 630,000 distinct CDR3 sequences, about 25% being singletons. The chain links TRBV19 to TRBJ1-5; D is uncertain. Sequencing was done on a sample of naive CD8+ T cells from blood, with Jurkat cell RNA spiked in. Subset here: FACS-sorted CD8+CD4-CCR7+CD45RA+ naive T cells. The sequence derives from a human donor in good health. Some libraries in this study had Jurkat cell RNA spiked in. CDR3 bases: TGTGCCAGTAGTATATGGGATAGCAATCCGCCCCAGCATTTT. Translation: CASSIWDSNPPQHF.